The entry below gives a single T cell receptor beta chain sequence along with its context. This sample stems from a study of PD-L1 blockade in urothelial cancer. Study as a whole: Males with urothelial cancer arising in the bladder constituted twenty-five of the 29 patients. Blood gave a median 141,255 T cells.

V was cut by 1 base and J by 5 bases, with 17 bases left in between. Germline V CDR1 and CDR2: MGHDK, SYGVNS. The CDR3 runs 16 residues. Described time point: peripheral blood 6 weeks after treatment start. Only in-frame clones appear in the TCRdb table, and some are missing; sequencing was by immunoSEQ multiplex PCR. The sample carries under 50,000 clones, approximately 86% recorded once. The material sequenced was PBMCs, taken around atezolizumab (anti-PD-L1) treatment. The receptor was isolated from a man aged 55 to 69 with urothelial cancer. V gene TRBV25-1 combines with J gene TRBJ2-5; a weak D match, TRBD1 (6 bases). CDR3 residues: CASSESGRATGETQYF. The CDR3 nucleotides are TGTGCCAGCAGTGAATCGGGAAGGGCCACAGGGGAGACCCAGTACTTC.